The next 20 T cell receptor beta chains were all read from a single sample in a study of T cells after yellow fever vaccination. TCRdb re-called the 5' RACE reads with MiXCR, one entry per CDR3 protein. The sample shows about 220,000 distinct CDR3 sequences, 2.5% to 3.5% of them seen only once. The material was CD4+ T cells sorted from PBMCs, obtained 10 days after the yellow fever booster vaccination. The origin of the receptors is a young man who received the YFV17D yellow fever vaccine.

This clonotype turned up a few times. J is TRBJ2-3 and V is TRBV4-3, with D hard to call. There are 15 residues in the CDR3. The V and J ends lost 4 bases and 2 bases respectively, with 13 bases between them. Germline CDR1 reads LGHNA; CDR2 reads YSLEER. As DNA, the CDR3 is TGCGCCAGCAGCCCCTACCGTGAGGCCACAGATACGCAGTATTTT. It yields the protein CASSPYREATDTQYF.

This clonotype turned up a few times. This chain uses TRBV7-6 with TRBJ2-7, with D possibly TRBD1 on 5 matching bases. The germline V gene encodes CDR1 SGHVS and CDR2 FNYEAQ. This CDR3 has 12 amino acids. V was cut by 0 bases and J by 6 bases, with 6 bases left in between. This CDR3 is CASSLAGVEQYF. CDR3 DNA: TGTGCCAGCAGCTTAGCAGGGGTCGAGCAGTACTTC.

This clonotype was counted between two and nine times. The chain recombines TRBV11-2 with TRBJ1-2; D not certain. Trimming stripped 4 bases from V and 8 bases from J, with 17 bases between. The CDR3 has 14 amino acids. Per germline, CDR1 SGHAT and CDR2 FQNNGV. CDR3 in amino acids: CASSSQWQVGGYTF. In nucleotides, the CDR3 is TGTGCCAGCAGCTCCCAGTGGCAGGTGGGGGGCTACACCTTC.

This clonotype was counted between two and nine times. This chain links TRBV20-1 with TRBJ1-6, with a possible D match to TRBD1 (5 bases). The CDR3 is 16 amino acids. V was clipped by 0 bases and J by 10 bases, with 19 bases between them. Germline-derived CDR1 and CDR2 are DFQATT and SNEGSKA (reference sequence). DNA for the CDR3: TGCAGTGCTAGAGATCATGGTGGGGGGTTAGGGTCACCCCTCCACTTT. Translated: CSARDHGGGLGSPLHF.

This clonotype was found many times. The chain uses TRBV4-3 and TRBJ2-7; no reliable D call. The CDR3 runs to 10 residues. V was trimmed by 7 bases and J by 6 bases, leaving 7 bases between them. Germline CDR1 is LGHNA and CDR2 is YSLEER. The CDR3 is CASTESEQYV. The CDR3 DNA reads as TGCGCCAGCACAGAGAGCGAGCAGTACGTC.

This clonotype has just a few counts. V and J are TRBV20-1 and TRBJ2-7, with 7 bases that match TRBD1. The CDR3 extends over 13 amino acids. J lost 9 bases, V lost 4 bases, and 12 bases had no gene match. CDR1 and CDR2 from the germline V gene are DFQATT and SNEGSKA (reference sequence). CDR3 DNA sequence: TGCAGTGCTATCCGTCAGGGGGTTGATGGGCAGTACGTC. It encodes CSAIRQGVDGQYV.

Many counts were recorded for this clonotype. This chain joins TRBV24-1 and TRBJ2-3; the D call may be TRBD1 or TRBD2 (5 bases each). Per the germline V gene, CDR1 is KGHDR and CDR2 is SFDVKD. CDR3 size: 13 residues. V lost 3 bases and J 3 bases, leaving 6 bases between the germline ends. In nucleotides, the CDR3 is TGTGCCACCAGTGATGGGGGAACAGATACGCAGTATTTT. Encoded protein: CATSDGGTDTQYF.

This clonotype was detected many times. The chain links TRBV12-3 or TRBV12-4 to TRBJ2-4; weak D call: TRBD1 (5 bases). Trimming removed 6 bases at V and 13 bases at J, with 13 bases between. CDR3 length: 11 residues. The CDR3 bases are TGTGCCAGCAGCCCGCAGGGCCTACAGTACTTC. It specifies CASSPQGLQYF.

In its sample, this clonotype was seen many times. The CDR3 reads CSVEDGGASSYNEQFF. CDR3 in DNA: TGCAGCGTTGAAGATGGGGGGGCGAGCTCCTACAATGAGCAGTTCTTC. The genes are TRBV29-1 and TRBJ2-1, with D possibly matching TRBD2 (7 bases). The CDR3 runs 16 residues. With 0 bases removed from V and 0 bases from J, the gap between germline ends came to 12 bases. Germline CDR1 is SQVTM and CDR2 is ANQGSEA.

This clonotype showed up many times. The CDR3 sequence: CASSSGTGPYGYTF. CDR3 in DNA: TGTGCCAGCAGCTCCGGGACAGGGCCCTATGGCTACACCTTC. This chain uses TRBV6-4 with TRBJ1-2, with TRBD1 matching 9 bases. The germline V gene encodes CDR1 MRHNA and CDR2 SNTAGT. The V gene end was trimmed by 6 bases and the J gene end by 4 bases; junction bases not matched to a gene: 6. This CDR3 contains 14 residues.

This clonotype was seen ten or more times. The chain employs TRBV20-1 and TRBJ1-1; D gene ambiguous. The germline CDR1 and CDR2 sequences are DFQATT and SNEGSKA (reference sequence). The CDR3 runs 11 residues. Trimming left V 5 bases short and J 5 bases short, with 9 bases between. The CDR3 here is CSAWGWTEAFF. DNA of the CDR3: TGCAGTGCTTGGGGTTGGACTGAAGCTTTCTTT.

This chain joins TRBV30 and TRBJ2-1, with unresolved D. Trimming shortened V by 0 bases and J by 1 base, and 4 bases separated the two germline ends. The CDR3 is 13 residues long. Germline values: CDR1 GTSNPN, CDR2 SVGIG (reference sequence). The CDR3 loop reads CAWSVGSYNEQFF. Here the CDR3 DNA reads TGTGCCTGGAGTGTAGGTTCCTACAATGAGCAGTTCTTC.

This clonotype was counted between two and nine times. This chain uses TRBV5-1 with TRBJ1-1; D is possibly TRBD1 (6 bases). Looked up from germline, CDR1 is SGHRS and CDR2 is YFSETQ. Trimming cost V 4 bases and J 4 bases, with 17 bases left between them. The CDR3 spans 15 residues. The CDR3 DNA reads as TGCGCCAGCAGCCCGGGTGGGGGGCCCAGCACTGAAGCTTTCTTT. Translation gives CASSPGGGPSTEAFF.

Ten or more counts support this clonotype. The CDR3 DNA follows: TGTGCCAGCAGCCGACAGGGGGCTCAAGAGACCCAGTACTTC. As protein: CASSRQGAQETQYF. The chain links TRBV7-2 to TRBJ2-5; 10 bases fit TRBD1. CDR1 is SGHTA, CDR2 FQGNSA, per germline. J was trimmed by 2 bases and V by 5 bases; bases with no gene match: 2. CDR3 length equals 14 residues. Filled out from reference TRBV7-2 and TRBJ2-5, the complete variable domain reads GAGVSQSPSNKVTEKGKDVELRCDPISGHTALYWYRQSLGQGLEFLIYFQGNSAPDKSGLPSDRFSAERTGGSVSTLTIQRTQQEDSAVYLCASSRQGAQETQYFGPGTRLLVL.

The V call is TRBV7-6, the J call TRBJ2-1; 12 positions match TRBD1. V trimming: 4 bases; J trimming: 0 bases; junction bases outside the gene matches: 7. Germline V CDR1 and CDR2: SGHVS, FNYEAQ. The CDR3 totals 18 residues. The CDR3 DNA sequence: TGTGCCAGCAGCTCACACCGGGACAGGGGGCGCTCCTACAATGAGCAGTTCTTC. Amino acids: CASSSHRDRGRSYNEQFF.

The table lists this clonotype with many counts. The chain uses TRBV29-1 and TRBJ2-4, with D perhaps TRBD1 or TRBD2 (6 bases each). CDR3 size: 14 residues. Germline CDR1 and CDR2: SQVTM and ANQGSEA. V lost 7 bases to trimming and J lost 0 bases, with 13 bases between them. The CDR3 sequence: CSAAGGLAKNIQYF. Here the CDR3 DNA reads TGCAGCGCTGCTGGGGGGCTAGCCAAAAACATTCAGTACTTC.

This clonotype was counted ten times or more. The chain joins TRBV7-9 to TRBJ2-1; D call uncertain. The CDR3 sequence is 12 residues long. Germline V gene lookup returns CDR1 SEHNR and CDR2 FQNEAQ (reference sequence). Between the trimmed V and J ends, which lost 2 bases and 8 bases, there was a span of 7 bases. The CDR3 bases are TGTGCCAGCAGCTTAATTTCAGATGAGCAGTTCTTC. Translation: CASSLISDEQFF. The full variable domain, with the rest looked up from reference TRBV7-9 and TRBJ2-1, is DTGVSQNPRHKITKRGQNVTFRCDPISEHNRLYWYRQTLGQGPEFLTYFQNEAQLEKSRLLSDRFSAERPKGSFSTLEIQRTEQGDSAMYLCASSLISDEQFFGPGTRLTVL.

In its sample, this clonotype was seen many times. V gene TRBV5-1 combines with J gene TRBJ2-3, with 8 bases identical to TRBD2. CDR1 is SGHRS and CDR2 is YFSETQ in the germline V gene. The CDR3 has 14 amino acids. Germline trimming cut 9 bases from V and 4 bases from J; bases unmatched to any gene: 10. This chain's CDR3 is CATGIGLASDTQYF. As DNA, the CDR3 is TGCGCCACTGGGATCGGACTAGCATCAGATACGCAGTATTTT.

The table lists this clonotype with a few counts. The rearrangement uses TRBV2 and TRBJ2-2; D may be TRBD1 (5 bases). Germline assignment: CDR1 SNHLY and CDR2 FYNNEI. The CDR3 contains 15 residues. Trimming left V 5 bases short and J 0 bases short, with 10 bases between. The CDR3 sequence is CASSPTDANTGELFF. The DNA of the CDR3 is TGTGCCAGCAGTCCGACAGACGCGAACACCGGGGAGCTGTTTTTT.

In this sample, this clonotype turned up many times. The chain carries TRBV6-1 and TRBJ2-5; 9 bases agree with TRBD1. Per the germline V gene, CDR1 is MNHNS and CDR2 is SASEGT. The CDR3 extends over 14 amino acids. The V gene end was trimmed by 7 bases and the J gene end by 3 bases; junction bases not matched to a gene: 6. Here the CDR3 DNA reads TGTGCCAGCACCCGGGACAGGGAAGAAGAGACCCAGTACTTC. The encoded protein is CASTRDREEETQYF.